The sample holds a few counts of the clone carrying this T cell receptor (beta chain). No antigen is known for it. The data are from a study of blood T cells in healthy people across ages. Findings of the study overall: Higher diversity, along with more naive CD4+ cells, distinguished long-lived donors from aged donors.

A sample-barcoded 5' primer and a J-beta primer mix were used in a second PCR of roughly 6 to 12 cycles. Every sample gave at least 3 million paired-end reads containing CDR3. TCRdb recomputed calls from the 5' RACE reads with MiXCR, one row per CDR3 protein. The table lists 1.4 million or so distinct CDR3 sequences, about 45% of them singletons. The CDR3 length is 15 residues. Germline V gene data show CDR1 as SGHAT and CDR2 as FQNNGV. Deletions cut 1 base from V and 1 base from J, with 7 bases between. The receptor's source is a woman aged 18 to 35 in good health. Sequencing input: blood. The chain carries TRBV11-2 and TRBJ2-2; D is undetermined. CDR3 in DNA: TGTGCCAGCAGCTTAGTAAACAGGAACACCGGGGAGCTGTTTTTT. Its translation is CASSLVNRNTGELFF.